This record covers a single TCR beta chain. The antigen remains undetermined. Germline V gives CDR1 MNHEY, CDR2 SMNVEV (reference sequence). CDR3 length: 13 residues. The V end lost 3 bases, the J end lost 6 bases, and 12 bases lay between the germline ends. Flow cytometry had shown expanded CD8+CD57+ cells in the patients chosen for sequencing. These data belong to a study of CD8+CD57+ T cells in acquired aplastic anemia. Study in general: An average of around 3.5 ug of DNA was obtained from sorted CD4+ and CD8+ cells.

Overall study results and limits: Approximately 30 CD8+ CDR3 sequences were shared between patients and controls.

CDR3 and TCR beta VDJ profiling relied on genomic DNA as the template. TCRdb redid the calling of the reads with MiXCR, one entry per CDR3 protein. The data hold about 160,000 distinct CDR3 sequences, with about 50% observed a single time. The rearrangement uses TRBV27 and TRBJ2-7; D might be TRBD1 (6 bases). The sequence was collected from a human donor with aplastic anemia. The material sequenced was sorted CD4+, CD8+, or CD8+CD57+ T cells (not recorded which) from PBMCs. This chain's CDR3 is CASSFRGWREQYF. DNA of the CDR3: TGTGCCAGCAGTTTCAGGGGTTGGCGCGAGCAGTACTTC.